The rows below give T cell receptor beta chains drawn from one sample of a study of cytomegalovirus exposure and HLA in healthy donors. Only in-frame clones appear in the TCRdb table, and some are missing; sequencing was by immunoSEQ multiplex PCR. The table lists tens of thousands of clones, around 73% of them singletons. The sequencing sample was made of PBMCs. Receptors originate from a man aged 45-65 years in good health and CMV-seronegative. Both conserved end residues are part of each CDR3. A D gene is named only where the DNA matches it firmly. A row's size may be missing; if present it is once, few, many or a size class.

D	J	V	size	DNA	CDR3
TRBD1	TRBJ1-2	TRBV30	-	TGTGCCTGGAGTCAGGGGGCGGGCGGCTACACCTTC	CAWSQGAGGYTF
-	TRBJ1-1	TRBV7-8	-	TGTGCCAGCAGCTTAGGGGGCGGGGGGCTTGAAGCTTTCTTT	CASSLGGGGLEAFF
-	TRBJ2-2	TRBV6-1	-	TGTGCCAGCACTACCGCCAGGGGGGTCCCCGGGGAGCTGTTTTTT	CASTTARGVPGELFF
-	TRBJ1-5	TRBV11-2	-	TGTGCCAGCAGCTTAGGGGGGGGCAATCAGCCCCAGCATTTT	CASSLGGGNQPQHF
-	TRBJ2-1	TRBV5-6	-	TGTGCCAGCAGCTTGAAGGGGGTTACCTACAATGAGCAGTTCTTC	CASSLKGVTYNEQFF
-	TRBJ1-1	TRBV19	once	TGTGCCAGTAGTGGGAGGGATCGGGACACTGAAGCTTTCTTT	CASSGRDRDTEAFF
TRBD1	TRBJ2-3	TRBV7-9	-	TGTTCCAGCAGCTTCCCGGGACAGGGGCAAGTAGGAGGTACGCAGTATTTT	CSSSFPGQGQVGGTQYF
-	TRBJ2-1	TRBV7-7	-	TGTGCTAGCAGCGCCCCCCCAGGGTGTGAGCAGTTCTTC	CASSAPPGCEQFF
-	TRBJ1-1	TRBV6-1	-	TGTGCCAGCAGTTATGAGATTGAAGCTTTCTTT	CASSYEIEAFF
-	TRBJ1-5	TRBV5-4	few	TGTGCCAGCAGCTTCGGGGGGGGGCAGCCCCAGCATTTT	CASSFGGGQPQHF
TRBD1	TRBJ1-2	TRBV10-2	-	TGCGCCAGCACCTCTGAGGGACAGGGGCGGAATGGCTACACCTTC	CASTSEGQGRNGYTF
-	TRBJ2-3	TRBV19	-	TGTGCCAGTAGTATTGCGGGTAGGACAGATACGCAGTATTTT	CASSIAGRTDTQYF
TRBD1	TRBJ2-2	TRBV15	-	TGTGCCACCAGCAGACGTACAGGGGTCAACACCGGGGAGCTGTTTTTT	CATSRRTGVNTGELFF
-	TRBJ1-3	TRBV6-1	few	TGTGCCAGCAGTGAATCAAGCTCGACACCCAACACCATATATTTT	CASSESSSTPNTIYF
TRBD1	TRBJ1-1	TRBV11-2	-	TGTGCCAGCAGCCACAGGGGCACTGAAGCTTTCTTT	CASSHRGTEAFF
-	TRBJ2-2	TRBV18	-	TGTGCCAGCTCACACAGGGTTTCGAACACCGGGGAGCTGTTTTTT	CASSHRVSNTGELFF
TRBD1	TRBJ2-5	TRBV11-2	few	TGTGCCAGCAGCTCGGGACAGAAAGAGACCCAGTACTTC	CASSSGQKETQYF
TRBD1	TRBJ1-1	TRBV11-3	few	TGTGCCAGCAGCTTCAACAGGGGCGGTGAAGCTTTCTTT	CASSFNRGGEAFF
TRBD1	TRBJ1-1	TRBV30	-	TGTGCCGGACGGACAGGCCCGCCTGAAAGGACTGAAGCTTTCTTT	CAGRTGPPERTEAFF
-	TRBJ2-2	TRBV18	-	TGTGCCAGCTCACCAGTTGCCAGGGGGGTCGGCTCGACCGGGGAGCTGTTTTTT	CASSPVARGVGSTGELFF
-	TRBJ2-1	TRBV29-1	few	TGCAGCGATAGCCTACAGGGTTCCAATGAGCAGTTCTTC	CSDSLQGSNEQFF
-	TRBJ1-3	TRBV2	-	TGTGCCAGCAGAAAGACAGCTGGAAACACCATATATTTT	CASRKTAGNTIYF
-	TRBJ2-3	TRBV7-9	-	TGTGCCGCGGCAGAACCTAGCACAGATACGCAGTATTTT	CAAAEPSTDTQYF
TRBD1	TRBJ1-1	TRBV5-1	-	TGCGCCAGCAGCGGGACAGGGAACGAAGCTTTCTTT	CASSGTGNEAFF
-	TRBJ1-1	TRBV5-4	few	TGTGCCAGCAGCTCCCCCCGACTCACTGAAGCTTTCTTT	CASSSPRLTEAFF
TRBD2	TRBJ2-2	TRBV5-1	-	TGCGCCAGCAGCTTGCCGATAAGCGGGGGCAAGAACACCGGGGAGCTGTTTTTT	CASSLPISGGKNTGELFF
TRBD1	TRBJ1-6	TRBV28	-	TGTGCCAGCAGAACGATCGGGACAGGCACTTCACCCCTCCACTTT	CASRTIGTGTSPLHF
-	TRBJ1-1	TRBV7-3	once	TGTGCCAGCGGGCAGCCGAACACTGAAGCTTTCTTT	CASGQPNTEAFF
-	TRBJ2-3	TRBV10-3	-	TGTGCCATCAGTGTGGACTTAGACACAGATACGCAGTATTTT	CAISVDLDTDTQYF
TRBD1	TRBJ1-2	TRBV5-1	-	TGCGCCAGCAGCCCAGTCCGGGACAGGGTTGCTAACTATGGCTACACCTTC	CASSPVRDRVANYGYTF
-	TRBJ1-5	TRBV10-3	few	TGTGCCATCAGAGGTGACAAGGGCCCAGGGCAGCCCCAGCATTTT	CAIRGDKGPGQPQHF
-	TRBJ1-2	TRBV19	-	TGTGCCAGTAGTATGGGGACGGACAGTTACTATGGCTACACCTTC	CASSMGTDSYYGYTF
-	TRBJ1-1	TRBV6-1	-	TGTGCCAGCAGTGAAGCGGGGGCGTTCGTCAACACTGAAGCTTTCTTT	CASSEAGAFVNTEAFF
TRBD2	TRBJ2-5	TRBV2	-	TGTGCCAGTCTCGGGGGGGCACAAGAGACCCAGTACTTC	CASLGGAQETQYF
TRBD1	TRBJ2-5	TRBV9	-	TGTGCCAGCAGCGTAGGGGTCCCGGCAGGGGGACAAGAGACCCAGTACTTC	CASSVGVPAGGQETQYF
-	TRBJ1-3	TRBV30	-	TGTGCCTGGAGTGTAACCAGTCGGGACACCATATATTTT	CAWSVTSRDTIYF
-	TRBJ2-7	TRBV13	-	TGTGCCAGCAGCTTAGGCCAGGGTGGGGCCTACGAGCAGTACTTC	CASSLGQGGAYEQYF
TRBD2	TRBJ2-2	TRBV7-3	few	TGTGCCAGCAGCTTACTTAGCGGGGGTTCGGGGGAGCTGTTTTTT	CASSLLSGGSGELFF